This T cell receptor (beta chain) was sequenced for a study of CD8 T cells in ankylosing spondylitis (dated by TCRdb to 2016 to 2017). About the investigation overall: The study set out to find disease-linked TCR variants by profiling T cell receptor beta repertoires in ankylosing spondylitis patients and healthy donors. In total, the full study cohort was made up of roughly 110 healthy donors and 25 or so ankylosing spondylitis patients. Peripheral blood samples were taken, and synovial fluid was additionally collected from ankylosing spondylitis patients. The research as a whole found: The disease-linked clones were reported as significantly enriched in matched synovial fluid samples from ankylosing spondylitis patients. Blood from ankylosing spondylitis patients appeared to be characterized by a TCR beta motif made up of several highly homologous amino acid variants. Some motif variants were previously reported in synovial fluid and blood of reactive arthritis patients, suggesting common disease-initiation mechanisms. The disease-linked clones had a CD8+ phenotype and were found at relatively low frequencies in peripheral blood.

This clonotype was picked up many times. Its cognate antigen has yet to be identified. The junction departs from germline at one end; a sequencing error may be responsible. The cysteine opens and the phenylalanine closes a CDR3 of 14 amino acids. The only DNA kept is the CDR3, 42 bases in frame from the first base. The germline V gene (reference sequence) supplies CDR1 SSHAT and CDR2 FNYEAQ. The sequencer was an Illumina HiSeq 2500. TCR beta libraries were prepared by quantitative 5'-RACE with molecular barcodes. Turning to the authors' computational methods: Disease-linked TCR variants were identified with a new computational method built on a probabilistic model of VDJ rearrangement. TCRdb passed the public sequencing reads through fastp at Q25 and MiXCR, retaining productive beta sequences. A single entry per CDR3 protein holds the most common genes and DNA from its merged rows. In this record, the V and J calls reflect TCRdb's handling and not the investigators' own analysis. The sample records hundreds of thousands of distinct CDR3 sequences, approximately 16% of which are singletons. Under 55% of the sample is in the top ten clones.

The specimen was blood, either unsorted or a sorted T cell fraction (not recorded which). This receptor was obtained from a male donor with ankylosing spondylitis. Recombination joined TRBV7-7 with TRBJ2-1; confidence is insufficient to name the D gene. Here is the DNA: TGTGCTAGCAGCTTAGAAGGGTCCTACAATGAGCAGTTCTTC. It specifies CASSLEGSYNEQFF.